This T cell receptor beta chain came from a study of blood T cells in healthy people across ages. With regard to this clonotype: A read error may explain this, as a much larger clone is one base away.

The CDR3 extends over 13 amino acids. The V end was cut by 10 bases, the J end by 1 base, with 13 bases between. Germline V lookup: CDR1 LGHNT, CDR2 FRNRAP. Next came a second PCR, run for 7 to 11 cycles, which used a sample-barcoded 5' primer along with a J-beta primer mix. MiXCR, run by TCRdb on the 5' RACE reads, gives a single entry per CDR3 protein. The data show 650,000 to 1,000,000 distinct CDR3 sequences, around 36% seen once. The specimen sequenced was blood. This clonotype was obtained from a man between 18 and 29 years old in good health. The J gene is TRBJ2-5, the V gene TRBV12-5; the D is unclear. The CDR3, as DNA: TGTGCTAATGCCTCTAGGACCCAAGAGACCCAGTACTTC. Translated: CANASRTQETQYF.